This TCR beta chain was recovered during a study of cytomegalovirus exposure and HLA in healthy donors. On this clone: The antigen is undetermined.

The length of the CDR3 is 13 residues. With V trimmed by 5 bases and J by 11 bases, 6 bases remained unmatched. Germline V lookup: CDR1 SEHNR, CDR2 FQNEAQ (reference sequence). Here immunoSEQ multiplex PCR was the method, and the copy in TCRdb shows in-frame clones only, minus some. Of under 200,000 clones in the sample, about 90% were seen once. Regarding the study as a whole: In the 95 to 150 validation repertoires, approximately 94% of cluster scores exceeded 0, per a later analysis. Reportedly, diagnosis of cytomegalovirus status by the classifier showed high specificity and sensitivity.

This chain links TRBV7-9 with TRBJ1-6; TRBD1 aligns across 7 bases. Sequences were obtained from PBMCs. The sequence derives from a woman between 18 and 29 years old in good health and CMV-seropositive. The CDR3 region is CASSPGTAPPLHF. CDR3 bases: TGTGCCAGCAGCCCCGGGACAGCCCCACCCCTCCACTTT.